The 11 T cell receptor beta chains below all came from one sample that was sequenced in a study of cytomegalovirus exposure and HLA in healthy donors. Profiled with immunoSEQ multiplex PCR; TCRdb holds only in-frame clones, not every one. The data show some 180,000 clones, roughly nine tenths seen once. The sample comprised PBMCs. The source of these receptors is a man younger than 45 in good health and CMV-seropositive.

J is TRBJ1-1 and V is TRBV6-5; D not resolved. The CDR3 spans 15 residues. Trimming took off 8 bases at V and 1 base at J, with 17 bases between the two ends. Germline assignment: CDR1 MNHEY and CDR2 SVGAGI. The CDR3 DNA reads TGTGCCAGCGTTACGTCTCGGGGTCAGAACACTGAAGCTTTCTTT. Its protein product is CASVTSRGQNTEAFF.

The chain uses TRBV11-2 and TRBJ2-7; 10 bases align to TRBD2. Germline CDR1 is SGHAT and CDR2 is FQNNGV. V shed 5 bases, J shed 9 bases, and the junction held 10 bases outside the gene matches. The CDR3 sequence is 14 residues long. For the CDR3, the DNA is TGTGCCAGCAGCCAAACTAGCGGGACTACGTTGCAGTACTTC. Its translation: CASSQTSGTTLQYF.

This rearrangement joins TRBV18 to TRBJ2-2, with 11 bases lining up with TRBD2. Germline values: CDR1 KGHSH, CDR2 LQKENI. With V trimmed by 2 bases and J by 0 bases, 5 bases remained unmatched. The CDR3 has 18 amino acids. CDR3 sequence: CASSPTTSGVSNTGELFF. DNA of the CDR3: TGTGCCAGCTCACCAACGACTAGCGGGGTCTCGAACACCGGGGAGCTGTTTTTT.

The CDR3: CASSYRQNYGYTF. The CDR3 DNA is TGTGCCAGCAGTTACCGACAGAACTATGGCTACACCTTC. J is TRBJ1-2 and V is TRBV6-5; D possibly corresponds to TRBD1 (5 bases). CDR3 length: 13 residues. Between the trimmed V and J ends, which lost 2 bases and 2 bases, there was a span of 6 bases. The germline gives CDR1 MNHEY, CDR2 SVGAGI.

This clone was counted between two and nine times. The chain joins TRBV6-5 to TRBJ1-3; no definite D call. CDR1 and CDR2 (germline): MNHEY, SVGAGI. The CDR3 spans 12 residues. CDR3 protein: CVTTSSGNTIYF. CDR3 in DNA: TGTGTAACGACCTCCTCTGGAAACACCATATATTTT.

This clone was counted once. This chain connects TRBV2 to TRBJ1-2; D is possibly TRBD1 (5 bases). CDR3 length: 13 residues. Trimming left V 2 bases short and J 7 bases short, with 11 bases between. Germline lookup yields CDR1 SNHLY and CDR2 FYNNEI. The CDR3 region is CASSETGGGGYTF. The CDR3 bases are TGTGCCAGCAGTGAAACCGGGGGGGGTGGCTACACCTTC.

The CDR3 sequence is CASGYWDSGSIYEQYF. The CDR3 nucleotides read TGTGCCAGCGGGTATTGGGATAGCGGGAGTATCTACGAGCAGTACTTC. V gene TRBV27 combines with J gene TRBJ2-7, with 9 bases lining up with TRBD2. This CDR3 spans 16 amino acids. CDR1 MNHEY and CDR2 SMNVEV come from the germline V gene (reference sequence). J was trimmed by 3 bases and V by 8 bases; bases with no gene match: 14.

The rearrangement joins TRBV2 to TRBJ2-7; TRBD1 agrees at 11 bases. This CDR3 spans 15 amino acids. Per germline, CDR1 SNHLY and CDR2 FYNNEI. J gave up 2 bases and V 2 bases, and 2 bases lay outside the gene matches. CDR3 loop: CASSEQGQGAYEQYF. CDR3 in DNA: TGTGCCAGCAGTGAACAGGGACAGGGGGCCTACGAGCAGTACTTC. The complete variable domain, with remaining parts taken from reference TRBV2 and TRBJ2-7, reads EPEVTQTPSHQVTQMGQEVILRCVPISNHLYFYWYRQILGQKVEFLVSFYNNEISEKSEIFDDQFSVERPDGSNFTLKIRSTKLEDSAMYFCASSEQGQGAYEQYFGPGTRLTVT.

The V and J genes are TRBV7-2 and TRBJ2-5; D not resolved. The V end was cut by 1 base, the J end by 0 bases, with 6 bases between. Germline V gene lookup returns CDR1 SGHTA and CDR2 FQGNSA. The CDR3 is 14 amino acids. The CDR3 reads CASSLVEYQETQYF. The DNA of the CDR3 is TGTGCCAGCAGCTTAGTAGAGTACCAAGAGACCCAGTACTTC.

The CDR3 DNA is TGTGCCAGCAGCTTAGATGGCGGGAGGGTTTACAATGAGCAGTTCTTC. It is translated as CASSLDGGRVYNEQFF. The chain recombines TRBV7-6 with TRBJ2-1; 9 bases align to TRBD2. The CDR3 is made up of 16 amino acids. Germline values: CDR1 SGHVS, CDR2 FNYEAQ. Trimming removed 1 base from V and 4 bases from J; junction bases left unmatched: 5.

The chain has TRBV7-7 and TRBJ2-5; D is unclear. Trimming pared 4 bases from V and 4 bases from J, leaving 7 bases between. Germline values: CDR1 SSHAT, CDR2 FNYEAQ (reference sequence). The CDR3 loop spans 12 amino acids. In DNA form, the CDR3 reads TGTGCCAGCAGCTCCACGTTAGAGACCCAGTACTTC. Translating it yields CASSSTLETQYF.